The 9 T cell receptor beta chains below all came from one sample that was sequenced in a study of T cell responses to AZD1222 COVID-19 vaccine. Repertoires were generated with immunoSEQ multiplex PCR, while TCRdb's copy carries only in-frame clones and drops some. The repertoire holds more than 50,000 clones, 70% to 85% seen once, with around 20% in the top ten. The sample in question was peripheral blood, obtained on day 0 of AZD1222 vaccination. These receptor sequences come from an adult in good health.

The rearrangement uses TRBV2 and TRBJ1-6, with 8 bases identical to TRBD1. This CDR3 contains 13 residues. V dropped 6 bases and J dropped 8; count of bases not matched to a gene: 3. Germline V CDR1 and CDR2: SNHLY, FYNNEI. CDR3 coding DNA: TGTGCCAGCAGGGTGACAGGGGATTCACCCCTCCACTTT. Residues: CASRVTGDSPLHF.

The chain uses TRBV29-1 and TRBJ1-2; D unclear. The CDR3 sequence is 8 residues long. Germline CDR1 reads SQVTM; CDR2 reads ANQGSEA. The ends were cut back, 6 bases at V and 6 bases at J, with 2 bases in the middle. CDR3: CSVNGYTF. CDR3 nucleotides: TGCAGCGTCAATGGCTACACCTTC.

The CDR3, as DNA: TGTGCCAGCAGCCCGGGGGGGGCCCCCAGTGGCTACACCTTC. Translation gives CASSPGGAPSGYTF. The chain couples TRBV11-3 to TRBJ1-2; tentative D call: TRBD1 (6 bases). CDR1 is SGHNT and CDR2 is YENEEA in the germline V gene. The CDR3 has 14 residues. Trimming shortened V by 5 bases and J by 7 bases, and 17 bases separated the two germline ends.

The chain carries TRBV24-1 and TRBJ2-1, with a possible D match to TRBD2 (5 bases). The CDR3 extends over 16 amino acids. V lost 1 base to trimming and J lost 4 bases, with 13 bases between them. In germline, CDR1 is KGHDR, CDR2 SFDVKD. CDR3 loop: CATSDLEGRDYNEQFF. CDR3 sequence (DNA): TGTGCCACCAGTGATTTAGAAGGGAGAGATTACAATGAGCAGTTCTTC.

V and J are TRBV7-8 and TRBJ2-7, with TRBD2 matching 9 bases. The CDR3 contains 15 residues. Per germline, CDR1 SGHVS and CDR2 FQNEAQ. Losses at the gene ends were 0 bases for V and 5 bases for J; bases not matched to a gene: 5. CDR3 amino acids: CASSLAFSGSHEQYV. The CDR3 bases are TGTGCCAGCAGCTTAGCTTTTAGCGGGAGCCACGAGCAGTACGTC.

This clone was picked up a small number of times. V usage is TRBV28 and J usage is TRBJ1-1; the D gene is possibly TRBD1 (5 bases). The length of the CDR3 is 15 residues. V lost 0 bases, J lost 1 base, and 9 bases lay in between. CDR1 is MDHEN and CDR2 is SYDVKM in the germline V gene. The CDR3 bases are TGTGCCAGCAGTTTATGGGGTACAGGGAACACTGAAGCTTTCTTT. Its protein product is CASSLWGTGNTEAFF.

V gene TRBV7-2 combines with J gene TRBJ2-1, with 10 bases matching TRBD2. Per germline, CDR1 SGHTA and CDR2 FQGNSA. CDR3 length: 15 residues. Unmatched junction bases numbered 4, after V lost 5 bases and J lost 3 bases. CDR3: CASSPGTSVYNEQFF. DNA for the CDR3: TGTGCCAGCAGCCCGGGGACTAGCGTCTACAATGAGCAGTTCTTC.

In this sample, this clone turned up a few times. The chain links TRBV7-9 to TRBJ1-6, with TRBD1 identical over 8 bases. V lost 7 bases, J lost 11 bases, and 10 bases stayed unmatched. The CDR3 covers 14 residues. Per germline, CDR1 SEHNR and CDR2 FQNEAQ (reference sequence). The CDR3 DNA reads TGTGCCAGCAACTCAGGGGGCGAAGGAACACCCCTCCACTTT. Protein product: CASNSGGEGTPLHF.

The chain is built from TRBV6-2 or TRBV6-3 and TRBJ2-7; tentative D call: TRBD2 (6 bases). Germline V lookup: CDR1 MNHEY, CDR2 SVGEGT. The CDR3 runs 14 residues. V was cut by 0 bases and J by 12 bases, with 18 bases left in between. This CDR3 reads CASSYSRWDGSRYF. CDR3 DNA sequence: TGTGCCAGCAGTTACTCGAGGTGGGACGGGAGCAGGTACTTC.